This TCR beta chain is from a study of cytomegalovirus exposure and HLA in healthy donors. Study-wide results and limits: Usually a TCR sequence was rare, but some public TCRs were found in many donors.

Sequencing was performed with immunoSEQ multiplex PCR; in TCRdb, only in-frame clones are kept and a portion is missing. In the table there are 90,000 to 140,000 clones, around 83% of which are singletons. While the first cohort had 500 to 700 subjects, the donors belonged to the separate validation cohort of over a hundred subjects. As concerns this clone: The antigen remains undetermined.

Trimming cost V 3 bases and J 8 bases; bases outside gene matches: 3. Germline CDR1 GTSNPN, CDR2 SVGIG (reference sequence). The CDR3 spans 12 residues. This TCR derives from a woman aged 18 to 35 in good health and CMV-seropositive. The sample comprised PBMCs. The chain is built from TRBV30 and TRBJ1-2; 10 bases match TRBD1. CDR3: CAWSRDRGGYTF. The CDR3 DNA is TGTGCCTGGAGCCGGGACAGGGGAGGCTACACCTTC.